Below, 29 T cell receptor beta chains from the same sample are listed, as sequenced in a study of patients and donors after allogeneic stem cell transplantation. TCRdb passed the RT-PCR reads through MiXCR, listing each CDR3 protein once. The sample consists of about 160,000 distinct CDR3 sequences, about 24% of them appearing once. The specimen sequenced was blood, either unsorted or a sorted T cell fraction (not recorded which). These receptors were taken from a human donor who was either an allogeneic HSCT recipient or a stem cell or donor lymphocyte infusion donor (not recorded which). It is not recorded whose cells these are; they may come from a transplant donor.

This clonotype was detected a few times. V and J are TRBV5-6 and TRBJ1-4; no definite D call. This CDR3 spans 16 amino acids. The V end was cut by 0 bases, the J end by 5 bases, with 14 bases between. CDR1 SGHDT and CDR2 YYEEEE come from the germline V gene. In nucleotides, the CDR3 is TGTGCCAGCAGCTTGGCCGGAGGGTTTTCCAATGAAAAACTGTTTTTT. This gives the protein CASSLAGGFSNEKLFF.

This clonotype came up a few times. The V gene is TRBV9, the J gene TRBJ1-2; D unresolved. The length of the CDR3 is 13 residues. V dropped 0 bases and J dropped 3 bases, with 6 bases sitting between them. Germline lookup yields CDR1 SGDLS and CDR2 YYNGEE. The CDR3 region is CASSVDEYYGYTF. The CDR3 nucleotides are TGTGCCAGCAGCGTAGATGAGTACTATGGCTACACCTTC.

V is TRBV12-3 or TRBV12-4 and J is TRBJ1-5; D is unclear. The CDR3 spans 13 residues. Trimming removed 1 base from V and 6 bases from J, with 7 bases in between. CDR3 DNA sequence: TGTGCCAGCAGTTTAGTCCTGGGTCAGCCCCAGCATTTT. The encoded protein is CASSLVLGQPQHF.

V gene TRBV3-1 combines with J gene TRBJ2-2; possible D gene TRBD2, 5 bases. The CDR3 loop spans 18 amino acids. Per the germline V gene, CDR1 is LGHDT and CDR2 is YNNKEL (reference sequence). The ends were cut back, 0 bases at V and 1 base at J, with 15 bases in the middle. CDR3 protein: CASSQDRGEQENTGELFF. The CDR3 nucleotides are TGTGCCAGCAGCCAAGATCGGGGAGAACAAGAGAACACCGGGGAGCTGTTTTTT.

This clonotype was observed a handful of times. The chain combines TRBV2 with TRBJ1-1, with D possibly TRBD1 on 5 matching bases. CDR3 length: 15 residues. Germline values: CDR1 SNHLY, CDR2 FYNNEI. Between the trimmed V and J ends, which lost 1 base and 1 base, there was a span of 10 bases. The CDR3, as DNA: TGTGCCAGCAGTGAAGTTGAAGGGGCGAACACTGAAGCTTTCTTT. Translating it yields CASSEVEGANTEAFF.

The rearrangement uses TRBV7-2 and TRBJ2-1, with D possibly being TRBD2 (6 bases). Trimming took off 3 bases at V and 7 bases at J, with 16 bases between the two ends. Germline V gene sequence: CDR1 SGHTA, CDR2 FQGNSA. This CDR3 spans 15 amino acids. The CDR3 here is CASSFVVGGRNEQFF. CDR3 nucleotides: TGTGCCAGCAGCTTCGTAGTGGGGGGAAGGAATGAGCAGTTCTTC.

This chain joins TRBV10-2 and TRBJ2-1; TRBD2 is a possible D gene (6 bases). Germline V gene data show CDR1 as WSHSY and CDR2 as SAAADI. V lost 7 bases, J lost 9 bases, and 19 bases lay in between. CDR3 length: 14 amino acids. As DNA, the CDR3 is TGCGCCAGCACAGGCAGGGAGGCCTCGGTTGAGCAGTTCTTC. Translation: CASTGREASVEQFF.

This clonotype was seen a handful of times. This chain links TRBV20-1 with TRBJ1-3, with D perhaps matching TRBD1 (6 bases). V shed 3 bases and J shed 0 bases, with 12 bases lying between them. Germline V gives CDR1 DFQATT, CDR2 SNEGSKA (reference sequence). The CDR3 extends over 15 amino acids. The CDR3 region is CSASRGPSSGNTIYF. CDR3 coding DNA: TGCAGTGCTAGTCGGGGGCCAAGCTCTGGAAACACCATATATTTT.

The table lists this clonotype with a few counts. The chain carries TRBV4-2 and TRBJ2-7; D is ambiguous. CDR1 LGHNA and CDR2 YNFKEQ come from the germline V gene. The CDR3 extends over 16 amino acids. Trimming shortened V by 0 bases and J by 5 bases, and 17 bases separated the two germline ends. The CDR3, as DNA: TGTGCCAGCAGCCAAGAGGCGGCCCTTATGGGGAACGAGCAGTACTTC. It is translated as CASSQEAALMGNEQYF.

There are a few counts of this clonotype. The chain carries TRBV9 and TRBJ2-1, with unresolved D. CDR1 and CDR2 from the germline V gene are SGDLS and YYNGEE. V gave up 0 bases and J gave up 4 bases, with 8 bases separating them. CDR3 length: 14 residues. CDR3 nucleotide sequence: TGTGCCAGCAGCGTAGCCTCCGCATACAATGAGCAGTTCTTC. Protein product: CASSVASAYNEQFF.

For the CDR3, the DNA is TGTGCCACCAGTGATGAGGCCAAAAACATTCAGTACTTC. Translation gives CATSDEAKNIQYF. The genes are TRBV24-1 and TRBJ2-4, with D unclear. This CDR3 is 13 amino acids long. Germline V gene sequence: CDR1 KGHDR, CDR2 SFDVKD. V lost 3 bases, J lost 1 base, and 3 bases lay in between.

In its sample, this clonotype was seen many times. The CDR3 spells CASSLRTRNSPLHF. The CDR3 DNA sequence: TGTGCCAGCAGCTTAAGGACCCGAAATTCACCCCTCCACTTT. The chain links TRBV7-9 to TRBJ1-6; D is unresolved. The CDR3 consists of 14 residues. Germline V gene lookup returns CDR1 SEHNR and CDR2 FQNEAQ (reference sequence). Trimming took off 2 bases at V and 7 bases at J, with 9 bases between the two ends.

This clonotype was detected only a few times. The rearrangement uses TRBV12-3 or TRBV12-4 and TRBJ1-3; D gene uncertain. This CDR3 has 14 amino acids. V lost 10 bases, J lost 0 bases, and 13 bases lay in between. This CDR3 reads CATDSDYSGNTIYF. As DNA, the CDR3 is TGTGCCACCGATAGTGACTACTCTGGAAACACCATATATTTT.

This clonotype has more than one count but fewer than ten. The gene calls are TRBV7-9 and TRBJ1-2; 7 bases agree with TRBD1. With V trimmed by 4 bases and J by 2 bases, 7 bases remained unmatched. CDR1 and CDR2 from the germline V gene are SEHNR and FQNEAQ (reference sequence). The CDR3 consists of 15 residues. The CDR3 here is CASSYIARGNYGYTF. The CDR3 DNA reads as TGTGCCAGCAGCTATATCGCCAGGGGGAACTATGGCTACACCTTC.

This clonotype has only a few counts. This chain connects TRBV27 to TRBJ2-3; D is possibly TRBD1 (5 bases). V was trimmed by 6 bases and J by 2 bases, leaving 9 bases between them. This CDR3 has 13 residues. Germline values: CDR1 MNHEY, CDR2 SMNVEV (reference sequence). CDR3 DNA sequence: TGTGCCAGCAGGGGGCTTAACACAGATACGCAGTATTTT. It yields the protein CASRGLNTDTQYF.

This clonotype has just a few counts. The chain uses TRBV9 and TRBJ1-6; D gene ambiguous. Germline V lookup: CDR1 SGDLS, CDR2 YYNGEE. Trimming removed 0 bases at V and 0 bases at J, with 13 bases between. There are 18 residues in the CDR3. CDR3 residues: CASSVVQSWSSYNSPLHF. CDR3 bases: TGTGCCAGCAGCGTAGTACAGTCCTGGAGCTCCTATAATTCACCCCTCCACTTT.

In its sample, this clonotype was seen a few times. The chain links TRBV7-2 to TRBJ1-2, with a tentative D call TRBD1 (5 bases). The CDR3 runs 14 residues. V was shortened by 1 base and J by 7 bases, with 13 bases between the two germline ends. The germline V gene encodes CDR1 SGHTA and CDR2 FQGNSA. CDR3 coding DNA: TGTGCCAGCAGCTTAGTTGAGTCGGGGGGTGGCTACACCTTC. Translating gives CASSLVESGGGYTF.

The rearrangement joins TRBV7-6 to TRBJ2-7, with D possibly matching TRBD2 (5 bases). Germline CDR1 SGHVS, CDR2 FNYEAQ. The CDR3 consists of 12 residues. The CDR3 bases are TGTGCTAGCGTCGCAGGAACCTACGAGCAGTACTTC. It specifies CASVAGTYEQYF.

This clonotype has only one observation. This rearrangement joins TRBV7-9 to TRBJ1-1; D perhaps matches TRBD1 (5 bases). The CDR3 totals 13 residues. V was shortened by 5 bases and J by 4 bases, with 11 bases between the two germline ends. The V gene's germline CDR1 is SEHNR and CDR2 FQNEAQ (reference sequence). The CDR3 DNA follows: TGTGCCAGCAGCAATCAGGGCCCCACTGAAGCTTTCTTT. Protein: CASSNQGPTEAFF. The full variable domain, in which reference TRBV7-9 and TRBJ1-1 provide the parts outside the CDR3, is DTGVSQNPRHKITKRGQNVTFRCDPISEHNRLYWYRQTLGQGPEFLTYFQNEAQLEKSRLLSDRFSAERPKGSFSTLEIQRTEQGDSAMYLCASSNQGPTEAFFGQGTRLTVV.

This clonotype was recorded a few times. The chain's CDR3 is CASSMEGRYDYGYTF. CDR3 nucleotide sequence: TGTGCCAGCAGTATGGAGGGGAGGTATGACTATGGCTACACCTTC. The chain employs TRBV6-5 and TRBJ1-2, with D maybe TRBD1 (5 bases). There are 15 residues in the CDR3. Germline lookup yields CDR1 MNHEY and CDR2 SVGAGI. Deletions cut 5 bases from V and 3 bases from J, with 16 bases between.

Comments on this clonotype: Germline is not matched at one junction end, which may reflect a read error. This chain joins TRBV4-1 and TRBJ1-5, with a weak D call TRBD1 (6 bases). This CDR3 is 14 amino acids long. The germline V gene encodes CDR1 MGHRA and CDR2 YSYEKL. DNA for the CDR3: TGCGCCTGCAGCGACAGGTATGATGGTCAGCCCCAGCATTTT. Translation: CACSDRYDGQPQHF.

A note on this clonotype: An end of the junction does not agree with germline; a read error may underlie this. The chain uses TRBV7-2 and TRBJ1-5, with no clear D. There are 13 residues in the CDR3. Germline-derived CDR1 and CDR2 are SGHTA and FQGNSA. CDR3 in DNA: TGTGCCAGCAGCTTAGCTAGCTATCAGCCCCAGCATTTT. It translates to CASSLASYQPQHF.

This clonotype was counted only a few times. The chain couples TRBV11-1 to TRBJ2-1; TRBD1 aligns across 11 bases. The J segment lost 8 bases and the V segment lost 3 bases, leaving 6 bases of the junction unmatched. This CDR3 is 15 amino acids long. From germline, CDR1 is SGHAT and CDR2 FQDESV (reference sequence). CDR3 bases: TGTGCCAGCAGCTTGGGGGGACAGGGGGTCCATGAGCAGTTCTTC. It translates to CASSLGGQGVHEQFF. Combining the CDR3 with reference TRBV11-1 and TRBJ2-1 gives the whole variable domain EAEVAQSPRYKITEKSQAVAFWCDPISGHATLYWYRQILGQGPELLVQFQDESVVDDSQLPKDRFSAERLKGVDSTLKIQPAELGDSAMYLCASSLGGQGVHEQFFGPGTRLTVL.

This clonotype turned up a few times. This chain links TRBV20-1 with TRBJ2-7, with TRBD2 as a possible D gene (5 bases). The germline V gene has CDR1 DFQATT and CDR2 SNEGSKA (reference sequence). Trimming removed 1 base from V and 2 bases from J, with 15 bases in between. The CDR3 covers 15 residues. In DNA form, the CDR3 reads TGCAGTGCTAGAGTTGCTAGCATGGACGCCTACGAGCAGTACTTC. This codes for CSARVASMDAYEQYF.

The genes are TRBV18 and TRBJ1-2; 10 bases fit TRBD1. V was pared by 3 bases and J by 6 bases, with 7 bases of the junction left unmatched. This CDR3 region has 15 residues. In germline, CDR1 is KGHSH, CDR2 LQKENI. This CDR3 reads CASSPPTGGRDGYTF. CDR3 coding DNA: TGTGCCAGCTCACCTCCGACAGGGGGCCGCGATGGCTACACCTTC.

The rearrangement links TRBV5-1 to TRBJ1-5; D gene uncertain. Germline loops: CDR1 SGHRS, CDR2 YFSETQ. The CDR3 runs 16 residues. The V and J ends lost 0 bases and 3 bases respectively, with 13 bases between them. The CDR3 DNA reads TGCGCCAGCAGCTTGGCGCAGGCGTCCTCCAATCAGCCCCAGCATTTT. As protein: CASSLAQASSNQPQHF. Drawing the rest from reference TRBV5-1 and TRBJ1-5, the complete variable domain is KAGVTQTPRYLIKTRGQQVTLSCSPISGHRSVSWYQQTPGQGLQFLFEYFSETQRNKGNFPGRFSGRQFSNSRSEMNVSTLELGDSALYLCASSLAQASSNQPQHFGDGTRLSIL.

This clonotype was picked up one time. This chain connects TRBV2 to TRBJ2-2; D is unclear. Germline assignment: CDR1 SNHLY and CDR2 FYNNEI. CDR3 length equals 13 residues. The V gene lost 7 bases and the J gene lost 0 bases, with 6 bases spanning the gap. The CDR3 region has the DNA TGTGCCAGCATTGGCGCGAACACCGGGGAGCTGTTTTTT. Residues: CASIGANTGELFF.

The table lists this clonotype with a few counts. Here the CDR3 reads CASSLTDGFYNEQFF. CDR3 nucleotide sequence: TGCGCCAGCAGCTTGACAGACGGATTTTACAATGAGCAGTTCTTC. The rearrangement joins TRBV5-1 to TRBJ2-1; D remains ambiguous. The germline CDR1 and CDR2 sequences are SGHRS and YFSETQ. V was pared by 1 base and J by 4 bases, with 12 bases between. CDR3 length equals 15 residues.

The chain carries TRBV5-1 and TRBJ2-1, with D perhaps matching TRBD2 (6 bases). CDR3 length: 14 amino acids. Germline loops: CDR1 SGHRS, CDR2 YFSETQ. V lost 4 bases to trimming and J lost 4 bases, with 12 bases between them. CDR3 in DNA: TGCGCCAGCAGCCCCACCGGACTATACAATGAGCAGTTCTTC. It translates to CASSPTGLYNEQFF.